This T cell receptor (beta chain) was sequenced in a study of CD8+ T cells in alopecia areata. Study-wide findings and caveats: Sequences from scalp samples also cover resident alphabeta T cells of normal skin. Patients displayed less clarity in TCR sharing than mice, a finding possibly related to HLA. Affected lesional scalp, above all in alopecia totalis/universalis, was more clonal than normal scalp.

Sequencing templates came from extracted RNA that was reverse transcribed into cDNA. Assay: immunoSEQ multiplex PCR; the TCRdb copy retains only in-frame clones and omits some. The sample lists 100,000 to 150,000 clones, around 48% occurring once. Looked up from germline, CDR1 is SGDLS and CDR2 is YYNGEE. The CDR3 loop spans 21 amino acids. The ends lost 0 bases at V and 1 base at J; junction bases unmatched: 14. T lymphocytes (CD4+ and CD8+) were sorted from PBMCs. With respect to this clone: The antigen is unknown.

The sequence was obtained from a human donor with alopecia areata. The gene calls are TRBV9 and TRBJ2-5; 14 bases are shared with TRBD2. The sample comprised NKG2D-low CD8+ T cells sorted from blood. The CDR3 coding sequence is TGTGCCAGCAGCGTAGCCGCAGGGGGGACTAGCGGGAGTGGGCTCCAAGAGACCCAGTACTTC. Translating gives CASSVAAGGTSGSGLQETQYF.